This TCR beta chain was captured by sequencing in a study of glioma-infiltrating T cells. Study information: Target coverage was about 4.5- to 10-fold for about 1 million blood T cells. Study-level results: Above-expected tissue-blood divergence occurred in all gliomas, most in low-grade ones.

Using RNA template, CDR3s of TCR alpha and beta were amplified with iRepertoire arm-PCR. MiXCR, applied by TCRdb to the multiplex PCR reads, yields one record per CDR3 protein. The sample has fewer than 500,000 distinct CDR3 sequences, roughly two fifths seen once. With 4 bases clipped from V and 4 bases from J, the junction kept 9 bases outside the gene matches. Germline assignment: CDR1 SGDLS and CDR2 YYNGEE. CDR3 length: 16 amino acids. This clonotype has a handful of counts. Antigen unknown. V is TRBV9 and J is TRBJ1-3; 9 bases match TRBD1. The receptor comes from a human donor with low-grade glioma or glioblastoma, undergoing nonglioma brain surgery, or in good health (not recorded which). Sequenced input: glioma tissue, nonneoplastic brain tissue, or PBMCs (not recorded which). The CDR3 coding sequence is TGTGCCAGCAGCCCGTGGTCCGGACAGGGGGGAAACACCATATATTTT. Translation gives CASSPWSGQGGNTIYF.